Listed below are T cell receptor beta chains from one sample, sequenced in a study of CD8+ T cells in alopecia areata. The method was immunoSEQ multiplex PCR; TCRdb's version includes in-frame clones alone and lacks a portion of them. Among around 190,000 clones listed, 60% to 70% were seen once. The sequencing used CD4+ T cells sorted from blood, collected at week 4, from a patient treated with tofacitinib. The source is a human donor with alopecia areata. The CDR3 runs from the conserved cysteine through the conserved F or W. A D gene is named only where the DNA matches it firmly. Expanded clones are given a class, and other clones once, few, many or no size at all.

J gene	CDR3 length	V gene	clone size	D gene	CDR3 protein	CDR3 DNA
TRBJ2-5	11	TRBV29-1	.	.	CSVVHTETQYF	TGCAGCGTCGTACATACAGAGACCCAGTACTTC
TRBJ1-2	13	TRBV2	.	TRBD1	CASTTGVDYGYTF	TGTGCCAGCACCACAGGGGTTGACTATGGCTACACCTTC
TRBJ2-3	17	TRBV5-1	.	TRBD2	CASSPGPGGSSTDTQYF	TGCGCCAGCAGCCCGGGCCCGGGGGGATCTAGCACAGATACGCAGTATTTT
TRBJ1-1	13	TRBV2	once	TRBD1	CASGRQGNTEAFF	TGTGCCAGCGGAAGACAGGGGAACACTGAAGCTTTCTTT
TRBJ2-4	20	TRBV30	.	.	CAWSPTSPPPERLAKNIQYF	TGTGCCTGGAGTCCGACGTCTCCCCCACCGGAACGACTAGCCAAAAACATTCAGTACTTC
TRBJ2-7	14	TRBV29-1	.	TRBD1	CSVGRFTGGDEQYF	TGCAGCGTCGGAAGATTTACAGGGGGAGACGAGCAGTACTTC
TRBJ2-7	15	TRBV6-6	few	TRBD1	CASSTTGQGSYEQYF	TGTGCCAGCAGTACCACGGGACAGGGATCCTACGAGCAGTACTTC
TRBJ1-5	14	TRBV5-1	.	.	CASSLDGSNQPQHF	TGCGCCAGCAGCTTGGACGGGAGCAATCAGCCCCAGCATTTT
TRBJ1-4	16	TRBV15	.	.	CATSRDLQANNEKLFF	TGTGCCACCAGCAGAGATCTGCAGGCCAATAATGAAAAACTGTTTTTT
TRBJ1-1	14	TRBV29-1	.	.	CSAQPATRGTEAFF	TGCAGCGCCCAGCCGGCGACCCGGGGCACTGAAGCTTTCTTT
TRBJ1-2	13	TRBV28	.	.	CASTGPQRYGYTF	TGTGCCAGCACCGGCCCACAGCGATATGGCTACACCTTC
TRBJ1-1	18	TRBV5-4	.	TRBD1	CASSGSPGQGFGDTEAFF	TGTGCCAGCAGCGGAAGTCCGGGACAGGGCTTTGGAGACACTGAAGCTTTCTTT
TRBJ2-7	12	TRBV4-1	.	.	CASSRHGDLMYF	TGCGCCAGCAGCCGCCATGGGGACCTAATGTACTTC
TRBJ2-1	15	TRBV6-5	.	.	CASTKQGSTYNEQFF	TGTGCCAGCACAAAACAGGGAAGCACCTACAATGAGCAGTTCTTC
TRBJ2-5	17	TRBV5-7	few	TRBD2	CASSRIPGLAGVETQYF	TGTGCCAGCAGCCGAATACCGGGACTAGCGGGAGTGGAGACCCAGTACTTC
TRBJ2-5	14	TRBV2	.	.	CASRNRVSQETQYF	TGTGCCAGCAGGAACAGGGTATCTCAAGAGACCCAGTACTTC
TRBJ2-5	15	TRBV5-1	few	TRBD2	CASSDQTSRKETQYF	TGCGCCAGCAGCGACCAGACTAGCCGAAAAGAGACCCAGTACTTC
TRBJ2-7	15	TRBV2	.	TRBD2	CASSEESGRRYEQYF	TGTGCCAGCAGTGAAGAAAGCGGGAGACGGTACGAGCAGTACTTC
TRBJ2-7	16	TRBV7-8	.	TRBD2	CASSSLAGGVSYEQYF	TGTGCCAGCAGCTCCTTAGCGGGAGGGGTCTCCTACGAGCAGTACTTC
TRBJ1-2	13	TRBV5-4	.	TRBD1	CASSRTGGDGYTF	TGTGCCAGCAGCCGCACAGGGGGGGACGGCTACACCTTC
TRBJ2-1	17	TRBV11-2	.	.	CASSSRAFQLGYNEQFF	TGTGCCAGCAGCTCCCGGGCCTTTCAGCTGGGCTACAATGAGCAGTTCTTC
TRBJ1-5	14	TRBV2	.	.	CASSDRDTNQPQHF	TGTGCCAGCAGCGACCGGGACACCAATCAGCCCCAGCATTTT
TRBJ2-1	12	TRBV7-3	few	.	CASSFSYNEQFF	TGTGCCAGCAGCTTCAGCTACAATGAGCAGTTCTTC
TRBJ2-1	11	TRBV20-1	few	TRBD2	CSGSGDRSRFF	TGCAGTGGGAGCGGGGATCGCAGCAGGTTCTTC
TRBJ1-2	13	TRBV30	few	.	CAWSDYVGGGYTF	TGTGCCTGGAGTGATTATGTGGGCGGAGGCTACACCTTC
TRBJ2-1	13	TRBV29-1	.	.	CSARLEPSNEQFF	TGCAGCGCCAGACTAGAACCAAGCAATGAGCAGTTCTTC
TRBJ2-7	14	TRBV18	few	.	CASSPPAGIYEQYF	TGTGCCAGCTCACCACCAGCTGGGATCTACGAGCAGTACTTC
TRBJ2-3	16	TRBV11-2	.	.	CASTLDGAGTTDTQYF	TGTGCCAGCACCCTAGACGGGGCCGGGACCACAGATACGCAGTATTTT
TRBJ1-5	16	TRBV4-1	few	.	CASSQERSGSNQPQHF	TGCGCCAGCAGCCAAGAACGTAGCGGTAGCAATCAGCCCCAGCATTTT
TRBJ2-5	11	TRBV18	few	.	CASSFQETQYF	TGTGCCAGCTCATTCCAAGAGACCCAGTACTTC
TRBJ2-7	13	TRBV9	.	TRBD2	CASSVDSGTEQYF	TGTGCCAGCAGCGTGGATAGCGGGACCGAGCAGTACTTC
TRBJ1-1	15	TRBV29-1	once	TRBD1	CSVEGDRGRTTEAFF	TGCAGCGTTGAAGGGGACAGGGGTCGTACTACTGAAGCTTTCTTT
TRBJ2-6	12	TRBV29-1	.	.	CSVESGANVLTF	TGCAGCGTTGAATCTGGGGCCAACGTCCTGACTTTC
TRBJ2-3	13	TRBV25-1	few	.	CASSEPRPGTQYF	TGTGCCAGCAGTGAACCCCGTCCGGGGACGCAGTATTTT
TRBJ2-1	15	TRBV4-3	.	.	CASSQRPRSYNEQFF	TGCGCCAGCAGCCAAAGACCCCGCTCCTACAATGAGCAGTTCTTC
TRBJ2-7	16	TRBV9	once	.	CASSVEVDARNYEQYF	TGTGCCAGCAGCGTAGAGGTCGATGCACGGAACTACGAGCAGTACTTC